This T cell receptor (beta chain) appears in the sequencing data of a study of vaccination effects on CD4 cells after COVID-19. Trimming at V came to 2 bases and at J to 6 bases, leaving 7 bases not matched to a gene. The CDR3 is 17 residues long. Germline loops: CDR1 MGHRA, CDR2 YSYEKL. This clone was observed a handful of times. Its antigen is unknown. Antigen-specific CD4+ T cells were expanded (with viral peptide pools) by the ViraFEST assay ahead of sequencing. The culture ran for about 10 days, and then CD4+ T cells were isolated. Nucleocapsid antibody tests were negative, and the vaccine recipients had no prior SARS-CoV-2 infection. Measured with immunoSEQ multiplex PCR; TCRdb has only the in-frame clones, and not every one. Counted here are approximately 28,000 clones, roughly 74% occurring once; the ten biggest clones make up over 20%.

The specimen was CD4+ T cells from PBMCs cultured with HCoV-NL63 spike peptides, collected before COVID-19 vaccination. V usage is TRBV4-1 and J usage is TRBJ2-2; 12 bases map to TRBD2. The clonotype comes from a human donor who received a COVID-19 vaccine. The DNA for the CDR3 is TGCGCCAGCAGCCAATATCGACTAGCGGGAGTAGCCGGGGAGCTGTTTTTT. Its protein is CASSQYRLAGVAGELFF.